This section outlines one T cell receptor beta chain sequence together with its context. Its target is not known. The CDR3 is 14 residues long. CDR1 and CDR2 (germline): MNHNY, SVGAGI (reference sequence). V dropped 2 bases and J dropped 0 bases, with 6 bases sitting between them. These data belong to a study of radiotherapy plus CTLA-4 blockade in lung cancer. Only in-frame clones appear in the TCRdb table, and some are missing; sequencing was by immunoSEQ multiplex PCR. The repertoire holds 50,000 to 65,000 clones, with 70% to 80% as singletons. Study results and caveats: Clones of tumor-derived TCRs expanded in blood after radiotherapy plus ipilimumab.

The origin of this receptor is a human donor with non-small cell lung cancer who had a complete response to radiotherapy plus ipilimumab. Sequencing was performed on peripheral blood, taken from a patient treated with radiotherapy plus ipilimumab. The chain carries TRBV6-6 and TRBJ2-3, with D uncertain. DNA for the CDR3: TGTGCCAGCAGTTACGGGCAGAGCACAGATACGCAGTATTTT. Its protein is CASSYGQSTDTQYF.